The 32 T cell receptor beta chains below all came from one sample that was sequenced in a study of blood T cell repertoires in COVID-19. TCRdb keeps only in-frame clones here, not all; method: immunoSEQ multiplex PCR. Of 350,000 to 450,000 clones listed, roughly 90% are singletons. Sequenced input: peripheral blood. These receptors originate from a man in his forties with acute or convalescent COVID-19.

The chain couples TRBV7-3 to TRBJ2-1; D gene ambiguous. The CDR3 is 13 amino acids. CDR1 and CDR2 (germline): SGHTA, FQGTGA. With 2 bases removed from V and 3 bases from J, the gap between germline ends came to 5 bases. The CDR3 here is CASSLGSYNEQFF. As DNA, the CDR3 is TGTGCCAGCAGCTTAGGCAGCTACAATGAGCAGTTCTTC.

The V and J genes are TRBV28 and TRBJ1-2, with 8 bases lining up with TRBD1. Germline V gene lookup returns CDR1 MDHEN and CDR2 SYDVKM. CDR3 length equals 15 residues. V lost 4 bases, J lost 5 bases, and 9 bases stayed unmatched. CDR3 in amino acids: CASSSPGQGVYGYTF. The CDR3 DNA sequence: TGTGCCAGCAGTTCCCCCGGACAGGGTGTATATGGCTACACCTTC.

CDR3 coding DNA: TGTGCCAGCAGTCACGGGACAGGGAGGAACACCGGGGAGCTGTTTTTT. Amino acid sequence: CASSHGTGRNTGELFF. The V call is TRBV28, the J call TRBJ2-2; 9 bases are shared with TRBD1. The V and J ends lost 5 bases and 1 base, in that order; junction bases with no gene match: 5. The germline V gene encodes CDR1 MDHEN and CDR2 SYDVKM. This CDR3 spans 16 amino acids.

The chain employs TRBV5-1 and TRBJ2-7, with 11 bases fitting TRBD1. Unmatched junction bases numbered 5, after V lost 4 bases and J lost 5 bases. CDR1 is SGHRS and CDR2 is YFSETQ in the germline V gene. This CDR3 contains 14 residues. The CDR3 DNA sequence: TGCGCCAGCAGCCAATGGACAGGGGGCGACGAGCAGTACTTC. Protein product: CASSQWTGGDEQYF.

J is TRBJ1-1 and V is TRBV9, with 7 nucleotides matching TRBD1. The CDR3 runs to 14 residues. V lost 4 bases and J lost 4; bases outside the gene matches: 7. CDR1 is SGDLS, CDR2 YYNGEE, per germline. CDR3 amino acids: CASSRQGLSTEAFF. In nucleotides, the CDR3 is TGTGCCAGCAGCCGACAGGGATTGAGCACTGAAGCTTTCTTT.

The gene calls are TRBV6-2 or TRBV6-3 and TRBJ2-2, with 10 bases aligning to TRBD2. The CDR3 length is 15 residues. Per germline, CDR1 MNHEY and CDR2 SVGEGT. V lost 6 bases to trimming and J lost 4 bases; unmatched junction nucleotides: 5. The CDR3 region is CASSPSGGGTGELFF. The DNA for the CDR3 is TGTGCCAGCAGCCCTAGCGGGGGAGGCACCGGGGAGCTGTTTTTT.

The chain joins TRBV30 to TRBJ1-1; D gene unclear. The CDR3 is 11 residues long. Trimming stripped 0 bases from V and 11 bases from J, with 10 bases between. The germline V gene has CDR1 GTSNPN and CDR2 SVGIG (reference sequence). DNA of the CDR3: TGTGCCTGGAGTGTCGATTGGAGGGCTTTCTTT. This sequence encodes CAWSVDWRAFF.

The V gene is TRBV7-9, the J gene TRBJ2-7; D is undetermined. This CDR3 spans 14 amino acids. In germline, CDR1 is SEHNR, CDR2 FQNEAQ (reference sequence). The V gene lost 4 bases and the J gene lost 3 bases, with 13 bases spanning the gap. This CDR3 is CASSYRAENYEQYF. CDR3 nucleotides: TGTGCCAGCAGCTACCGTGCGGAAAACTACGAGCAGTACTTC.

The V gene is TRBV9, the J gene TRBJ2-7; 8 nucleotides match TRBD2. Germline CDR1 is SGDLS and CDR2 is YYNGEE. The CDR3 length is 15 residues. J gave up 0 bases and V 4 bases, and 6 bases lay outside the gene matches. DNA of the CDR3: TGTGCCAGCAGCCCGAGCGGGGGCGCCTCCTACGAGCAGTACTTC. Translation: CASSPSGGASYEQYF.

This clone was recorded a few times. The chain uses TRBV12-3 or TRBV12-4 and TRBJ1-5; TRBD1 matches 10 bases. V was clipped by 5 bases and J by 7 bases; unmatched bases: 2. The CDR3 runs 13 residues. The CDR3, as DNA: TGTGCCAGCAGTCAGACAGGGGGCCAGCCCCAGCATTTT. Translation: CASSQTGGQPQHF.

J is TRBJ1-2 and V is TRBV4-3, with unresolved D. Per germline, CDR1 LGHNA and CDR2 YSLEER. The CDR3 consists of 14 residues. The ends were cut back, 0 bases at V and 6 bases at J, with 11 bases in the middle. The CDR3 nucleotides read TGCGCCAGCAGCCAAGACCGGAGGCAGGATGGCTACACCTTC. This gives the protein CASSQDRRQDGYTF.

The rearrangement uses TRBV5-6 and TRBJ1-2; D is undetermined. There are 12 residues in the CDR3. Germline CDR1 reads SGHDT; CDR2 reads YYEEEE. V was pared by 2 bases and J by 12 bases, with 14 bases between. The CDR3 DNA is TGTGCCAGCAGCTTACCGGGAATAGTAAACACCTTC. This codes for CASSLPGIVNTF.

The chain carries TRBV7-8 and TRBJ2-7; D might be TRBD1 (6 bases). V lost 1 base and J lost 3, with 16 bases in between. The CDR3 length is 16 residues. Germline-derived CDR1 and CDR2 are SGHVS and FQNEAQ. The CDR3 loop reads CASSLGFGQRIYEQYF. CDR3 nucleotide sequence: TGTGCCAGCAGCTTAGGGTTTGGACAGCGGATCTACGAGCAGTACTTC.

This chain uses TRBV23-1 with TRBJ2-1, with D possibly matching TRBD2 (5 bases). TRBV23-1 is designated an ORF whose function remains uncertain. The CDR3 runs 14 residues. V was shortened by 9 bases and J by 0 bases, with 12 bases between the two germline ends. The chain's CDR3 is CASLPGNSYNEQFF. In nucleotides, the CDR3 is TGCGCCAGTCTTCCCGGGAACTCCTACAATGAGCAGTTCTTC.

The chain links TRBV11-2 to TRBJ1-2; perhaps TRBD1 as D (5 bases). CDR1 SGHAT and CDR2 FQNNGV come from the germline V gene. V lost 1 base and J lost 6, with 18 bases in between. The CDR3 spans 16 residues. The CDR3 is CASSLAPFWGGNGYTF. The CDR3 bases are TGTGCCAGCAGCTTAGCCCCGTTTTGGGGGGGTAATGGCTACACCTTC.

This rearrangement joins TRBV13 to TRBJ1-2, with TRBD1 as a possible D gene (5 bases). CDR1 and CDR2 (germline): PRHDT, FYEKMQ (reference sequence). The CDR3 totals 17 residues. V lost 6 bases and J 2 bases, leaving 22 bases between the germline ends. This CDR3 reads CASRLKGSGKVNYGYTF. CDR3 bases: TGTGCCAGCAGGCTTAAAGGTTCAGGGAAGGTCAACTATGGCTACACCTTC.

This rearrangement joins TRBV27 to TRBJ1-2; possible D gene TRBD1, 5 bases. CDR3 length: 15 residues. V was cut by 4 bases and J by 2 bases, with 14 bases left in between. CDR1 and CDR2 (germline): MNHEY, SMNVEV (reference sequence). CDR3 loop: CASSSRARINYGYTF. The CDR3 region has the DNA TGTGCCAGCAGTTCCAGGGCTAGGATAAACTATGGCTACACCTTC.

This chain links TRBV5-1 with TRBJ2-7, with a tentative D call TRBD1 (6 bases). CDR3 length equals 16 residues. The V and J ends lost 5 bases and 1 base respectively, with 19 bases between them. The V gene's germline CDR1 is SGHRS and CDR2 YFSETQ. Here the CDR3 DNA reads TGCGCCAGCAGTTACTCCCCGGGACAAGGATCCTACGAGCAGTACTTC. It translates to CASSYSPGQGSYEQYF. Variable domain in full (rest from reference TRBV5-1 and TRBJ2-7): KAGVTQTPRYLIKTRGQQVTLSCSPISGHRSVSWYQQTPGQGLQFLFEYFSETQRNKGNFPGRFSGRQFSNSRSEMNVSTLELGDSALYLCASSYSPGQGSYEQYFGPGTRLTVT.

The V gene is TRBV27, the J gene TRBJ2-3; 9 positions agree with TRBD2. Germline V CDR1 and CDR2: MNHEY, SMNVEV (reference sequence). This CDR3 has 16 amino acids. Trimming at V came to 5 bases and at J to 2 bases, leaving 8 bases not matched to a gene. CDR3 residues: CASSLQTSGDTDTQYF. CDR3 DNA sequence: TGTGCCAGCAGTCTCCAGACTAGCGGAGACACAGATACGCAGTATTTT.

The chain employs TRBV2 and TRBJ1-4; D is possibly TRBD1 (6 bases). The CDR3 runs 13 residues. CDR1 and CDR2 from the germline V gene are SNHLY and FYNNEI. V dropped 0 bases and J dropped 10 bases, with 9 bases sitting between them. The chain's CDR3 is CASSEAARGKLFF. CDR3 coding DNA: TGTGCCAGCAGTGAAGCGGCCAGGGGAAAACTGTTTTTT.

The V gene is TRBV5-5, the J gene TRBJ1-6; no definite D call. This CDR3 contains 15 residues. Germline V gene sequence: CDR1 SGHKS, CDR2 YYEKEE (reference sequence). Trimming removed 1 base at V and 2 bases at J, with 7 bases between. CDR3 sequence (DNA): TGTGCCAGCAGCTTGTTGCAGACCTATAATTCACCCCTCCACTTT. Encoded protein: CASSLLQTYNSPLHF.

This rearrangement joins TRBV10-3 to TRBJ2-7, with 8 bases aligning to TRBD2. Losses at the gene ends were 2 bases for V and 7 bases for J; bases not matched to a gene: 7. The CDR3 contains 14 residues. Germline CDR1 and CDR2: ENHRY and SYGVKD. CDR3 sequence reads: CAISEARAGEEQYF. The CDR3 coding sequence is TGTGCCATCAGTGAGGCCCGAGCGGGGGAAGAGCAGTACTTC.

The chain couples TRBV9 to TRBJ1-5, with D possibly matching TRBD1 (5 bases). The germline V gene encodes CDR1 SGDLS and CDR2 YYNGEE. V was clipped by 0 bases and J by 5 bases, with 12 bases between them. The CDR3 has 15 residues. The chain's CDR3 is CASSVGQGADQPQHF. The CDR3 DNA is TGTGCCAGCAGCGTAGGGCAGGGTGCGGATCAGCCCCAGCATTTT.

The rearrangement joins TRBV11-3 to TRBJ2-5; the match to TRBD2 covers 8 bases. V gave up 3 bases and J gave up 1 base; unmatched junction bases: 4. The CDR3 spans 15 residues. CDR1 and CDR2 (germline): SGHNT, YENEEA. The CDR3 spells CASSLGGTSQETQYF. The CDR3 DNA is TGTGCCAGCAGCTTGGGGGGGACTAGCCAAGAGACCCAGTACTTC.

The sample holds a few counts of this clone. This chain uses TRBV19 with TRBJ1-3, with unresolved D. Germline loops: CDR1 LNHDA, CDR2 SQIVND (reference sequence). V lost 10 bases to trimming and J lost 8 bases, with 9 bases between them. The CDR3 spans 10 residues. As DNA, the CDR3 is TGTGCCAAGGACTTAGACACCATATATTTT. It yields the protein CAKDLDTIYF.

This chain joins TRBV19 and TRBJ2-6; possibly TRBD2 for D (6 bases). The CDR3 consists of 15 residues. Between the trimmed V and J ends, which lost 5 bases and 3 bases, there was a span of 11 bases. Germline CDR1 and CDR2: LNHDA and SQIVND (reference sequence). The DNA for the CDR3 is TGTGCCAGTAGTTTGGGGGGAAGTGGGGCCAACGTCCTGACTTTC. Translation gives CASSLGGSGANVLTF.

The V and J genes are TRBV18 and TRBJ2-1, with D uncertain. Trimming shortened V by 2 bases and J by 5 bases, and 7 bases separated the two germline ends. Germline CDR1 is KGHSH and CDR2 is LQKENI. The CDR3 extends over 13 amino acids. The CDR3 protein is CASSPSGDNEQFF. The CDR3 DNA follows: TGTGCCAGCTCACCATCCGGAGACAATGAGCAGTTCTTC.

The V gene is TRBV6-4, the J gene TRBJ2-3; weak D call: TRBD1 (6 bases). The V gene lost 4 bases and the J gene lost 2 bases, with 13 bases spanning the gap. Germline V gene sequence: CDR1 MRHNA, CDR2 SNTAGT. The CDR3 has 15 amino acids. Here the CDR3 reads CASSVSQGHTDTQYF. As DNA, the CDR3 is TGTGCCAGCAGTGTATCTCAGGGGCACACAGATACGCAGTATTTT.

J is TRBJ2-3 and V is TRBV27, with 8 bases lining up with TRBD2. V lost 6 bases and J lost 5; bases outside the gene matches: 13. This CDR3 contains 16 residues. Per the germline V gene, CDR1 is MNHEY and CDR2 is SMNVEV (reference sequence). The CDR3 sequence is CASSWGAGGPQDTQYF. The CDR3 DNA is TGTGCCAGCAGCTGGGGGGCGGGAGGCCCGCAAGATACGCAGTATTTT.

V is TRBV5-1 and J is TRBJ1-1; TRBD1 might be the D (6 bases). Trimming left V 4 bases short and J 8 bases short, with 12 bases between. The germline CDR1 and CDR2 sequences are SGHRS and YFSETQ. CDR3 length: 12 residues. The DNA for the CDR3 is TGCGCCAGCAGCGCACAGGGACCAGAAGCTTTCTTT. Translated, it gives CASSAQGPEAFF. Variable domain in full (rest from reference TRBV5-1 and TRBJ1-1): KAGVTQTPRYLIKTRGQQVTLSCSPISGHRSVSWYQQTPGQGLQFLFEYFSETQRNKGNFPGRFSGRQFSNSRSEMNVSTLELGDSALYLCASSAQGPEAFFGQGTRLTVV.

The J gene is TRBJ1-5, the V gene TRBV2, with TRBD1 matching 10 bases. With V trimmed by 5 bases and J by 6 bases, 7 bases remained unmatched. The CDR3 has 15 residues. Germline CDR1 reads SNHLY; CDR2 reads FYNNEI. Here the CDR3 DNA reads TGTGCCAGCAGTAAGGACAGGGGGAACGGTCAGCCCCAGCATTTT. This codes for CASSKDRGNGQPQHF.

The chain carries TRBV7-8 and TRBJ2-7, with D possibly TRBD2 on 5 matching bases. Looked up from germline, CDR1 is SGHVS and CDR2 is FQNEAQ. Trimming removed 5 bases at V and 5 bases at J, with 16 bases between. The CDR3 has 14 amino acids. CDR3 in amino acids: CASSPSEGWDEQYF. In DNA, the CDR3 is TGTGCCAGCAGCCCCAGCGAGGGTTGGGACGAGCAGTACTTC.